This record covers a single T cell receptor (beta chain). The CDR3 runs 12 residues. The germline V gene encodes CDR1 GTSNPN and CDR2 SVGIG (reference sequence). These data are taken from a study of technical replicates of blood from several donors. Data came from immunoSEQ multiplex PCR; TCRdb stores just in-frame clones and leaves some out. This sample has about 73,000 clones, with 93% found just once. The chain combines TRBV30 with TRBJ1-1; D uncertain. This sequence originates from a human donor in good health. Sequenced input: T cells isolated from PBMCs. The DNA of the CDR3 is TGTGCAGTTGCGGGAGGAGGGACTGAAGCTTTCTTT. Residues: CAVAGGGTEAFF.